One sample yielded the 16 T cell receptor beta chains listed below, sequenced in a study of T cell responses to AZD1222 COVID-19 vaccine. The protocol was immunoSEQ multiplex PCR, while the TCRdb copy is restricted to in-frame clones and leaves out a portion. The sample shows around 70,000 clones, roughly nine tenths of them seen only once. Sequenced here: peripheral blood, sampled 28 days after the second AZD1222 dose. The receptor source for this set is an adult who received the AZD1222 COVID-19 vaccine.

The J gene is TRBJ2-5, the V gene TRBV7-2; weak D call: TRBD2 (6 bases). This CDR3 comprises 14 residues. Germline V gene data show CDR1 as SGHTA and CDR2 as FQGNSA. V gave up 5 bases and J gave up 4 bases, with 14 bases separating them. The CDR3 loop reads CASSLTPAGETQYF. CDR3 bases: TGTGCCAGCAGCCTCACCCCAGCGGGAGAGACCCAGTACTTC. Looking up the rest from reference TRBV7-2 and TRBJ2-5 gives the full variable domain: GAGVSQSPSNKVTEKGKDVELRCDPISGHTALYWYRQSLGQGLEFLIYFQGNSAPDKSGLPSDRFSAERTGGSVSTLTIQRTQQEDSAVYLCASSLTPAGETQYFGPGTRLLVL.

The CDR3 protein is CASSPTGTGDVKLFF. The DNA for the CDR3 is TGTGCCAGCAGTCCCACCGGGACAGGGGATGTAAAACTGTTTTTT. The rearrangement joins TRBV6-5 to TRBJ1-4; 10 nucleotides match TRBD1. CDR1 MNHEY and CDR2 SVGAGI come from the germline V gene. The V segment lost 5 bases and the J segment 10 bases; nucleotides outside the gene matches: 10. CDR3 size: 15 residues.

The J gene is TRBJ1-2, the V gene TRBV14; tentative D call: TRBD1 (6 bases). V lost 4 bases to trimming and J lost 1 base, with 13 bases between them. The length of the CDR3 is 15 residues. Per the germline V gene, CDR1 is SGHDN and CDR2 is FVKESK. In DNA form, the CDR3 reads TGTGCCAGCAGCCGCTTACAGGGAAGTAACTATGGCTACACCTTC. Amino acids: CASSRLQGSNYGYTF.

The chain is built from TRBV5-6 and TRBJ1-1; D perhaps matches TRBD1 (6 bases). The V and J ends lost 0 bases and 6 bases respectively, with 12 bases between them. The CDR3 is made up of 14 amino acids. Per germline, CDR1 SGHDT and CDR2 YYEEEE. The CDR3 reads CASSLVGGGAEAFF. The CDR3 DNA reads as TGTGCCAGCAGCTTGGTCGGGGGCGGTGCTGAAGCTTTCTTT.

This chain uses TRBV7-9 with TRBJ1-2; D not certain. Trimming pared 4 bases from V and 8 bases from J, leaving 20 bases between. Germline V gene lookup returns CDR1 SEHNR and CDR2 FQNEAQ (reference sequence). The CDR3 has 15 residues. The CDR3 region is CASSSVSEGARGYTF. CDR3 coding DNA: TGTGCCAGCAGCTCTGTGTCGGAGGGCGCGCGCGGCTACACCTTC.

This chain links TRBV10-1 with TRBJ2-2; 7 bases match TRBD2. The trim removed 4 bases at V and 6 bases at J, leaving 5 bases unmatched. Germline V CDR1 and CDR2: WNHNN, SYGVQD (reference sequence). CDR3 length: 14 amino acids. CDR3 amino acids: CASSVREASGELFF. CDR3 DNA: TGCGCCAGCAGTGTCCGGGAGGCGTCCGGGGAGCTGTTTTTT.

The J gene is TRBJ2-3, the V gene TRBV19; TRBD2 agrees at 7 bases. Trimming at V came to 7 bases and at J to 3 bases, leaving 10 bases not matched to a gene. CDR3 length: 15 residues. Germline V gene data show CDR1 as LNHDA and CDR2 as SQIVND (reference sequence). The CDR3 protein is CASTKSTGRTDTQYF. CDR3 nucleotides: TGTGCCAGTACCAAAAGCACCGGGAGGACAGATACGCAGTATTTT.

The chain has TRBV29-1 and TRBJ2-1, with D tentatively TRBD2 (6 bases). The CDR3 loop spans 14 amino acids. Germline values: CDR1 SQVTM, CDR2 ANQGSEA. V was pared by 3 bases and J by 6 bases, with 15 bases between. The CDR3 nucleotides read TGCAGCGTTGATTTAGGACGAGCGGGCAATGAGCAGTTCTTC. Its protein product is CSVDLGRAGNEQFF.

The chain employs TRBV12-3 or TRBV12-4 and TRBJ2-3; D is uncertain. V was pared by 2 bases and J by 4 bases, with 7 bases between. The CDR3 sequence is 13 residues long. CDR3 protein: CASSLSVADTQYF. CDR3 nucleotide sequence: TGTGCCAGCAGTTTATCGGTGGCAGATACGCAGTATTTT.

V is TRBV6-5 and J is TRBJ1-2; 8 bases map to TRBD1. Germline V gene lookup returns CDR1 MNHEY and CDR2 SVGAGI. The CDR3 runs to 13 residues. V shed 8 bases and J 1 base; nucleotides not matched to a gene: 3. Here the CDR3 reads CASGDRHNYGYTF. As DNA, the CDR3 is TGTGCCAGCGGGGACAGGCATAACTATGGCTACACCTTC.

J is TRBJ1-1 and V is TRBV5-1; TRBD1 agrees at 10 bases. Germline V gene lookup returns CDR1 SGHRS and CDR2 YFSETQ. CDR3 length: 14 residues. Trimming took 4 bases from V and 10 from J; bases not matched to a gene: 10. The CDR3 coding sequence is TGCGCCAGCAGCACAAGACAGGGGGCAAGGCCAGCTTTCTTT. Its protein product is CASSTRQGARPAFF.

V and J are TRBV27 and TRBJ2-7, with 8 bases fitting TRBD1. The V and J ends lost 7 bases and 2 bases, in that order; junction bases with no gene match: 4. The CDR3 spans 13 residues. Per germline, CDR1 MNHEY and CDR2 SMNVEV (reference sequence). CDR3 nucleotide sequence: TGTGCCAGCAAAGACAGGGGAACCTACGAGCAGTACTTC. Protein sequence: CASKDRGTYEQYF.

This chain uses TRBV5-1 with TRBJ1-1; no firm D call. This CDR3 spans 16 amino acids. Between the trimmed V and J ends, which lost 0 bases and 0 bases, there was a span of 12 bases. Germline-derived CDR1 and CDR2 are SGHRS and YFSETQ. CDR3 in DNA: TGCGCCAGCAGCTTGGATGAAGGGTGGGTGAACACTGAAGCTTTCTTT. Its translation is CASSLDEGWVNTEAFF.

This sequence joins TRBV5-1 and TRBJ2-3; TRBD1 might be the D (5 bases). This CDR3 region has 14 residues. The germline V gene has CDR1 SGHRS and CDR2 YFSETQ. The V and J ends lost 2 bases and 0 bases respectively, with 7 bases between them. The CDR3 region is CASSLGASTDTQYF. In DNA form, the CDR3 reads TGCGCCAGCAGCTTAGGGGCTAGCACAGATACGCAGTATTTT.

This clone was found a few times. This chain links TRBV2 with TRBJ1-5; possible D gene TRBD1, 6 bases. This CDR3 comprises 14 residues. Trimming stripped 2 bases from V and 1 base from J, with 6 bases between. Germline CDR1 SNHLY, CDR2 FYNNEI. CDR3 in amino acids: CASSEQGSNQPQHF. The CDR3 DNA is TGTGCCAGCAGTGAACAGGGGAGCAATCAGCCCCAGCATTTT. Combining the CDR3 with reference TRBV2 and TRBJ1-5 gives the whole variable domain EPEVTQTPSHQVTQMGQEVILRCVPISNHLYFYWYRQILGQKVEFLVSFYNNEISEKSEIFDDQFSVERPDGSNFTLKIRSTKLEDSAMYFCASSEQGSNQPQHFGDGTRLSIL.

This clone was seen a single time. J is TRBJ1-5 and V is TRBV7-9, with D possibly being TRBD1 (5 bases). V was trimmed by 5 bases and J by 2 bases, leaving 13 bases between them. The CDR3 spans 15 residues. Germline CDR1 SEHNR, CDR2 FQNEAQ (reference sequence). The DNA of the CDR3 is TGTGCCAGCAGCCTCCAGGGAGGGGGCAATCAGCCCCAGCATTTT. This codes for CASSLQGGGNQPQHF.